These T cell receptor beta chains were read from a single sample in a study of blood T cell repertoires in COVID-19. Clones were sequenced by immunoSEQ multiplex PCR, and TCRdb holds only the in-frame ones, with some missing. The sample yields 250,000 to 300,000 clones, about 88% seen once. Sequencing was done on a sample of peripheral blood. The source is a woman in her twenties or thirties with COVID-19, enrolled during active disease. The CDR3 runs from the conserved cysteine through the conserved F or W. Each record gives: D gene, V gene, clone size, J gene, CDR3 length, CDR3 protein, CDR3 DNA. The D gene is left open where the match is weak. Some rows mark clone size as missing; the rest say once, few, many or name a class of expanded clone.

TRBD2	TRBV11-2	-	TRBJ2-2	18	CASSSFSTSGGVTGELFF	TGTGCCAGCAGCTCATTTAGTACTAGCGGGGGAGTGACCGGGGAGCTGTTTTTT
TRBD1	TRBV12-3/TRBV12-4	-	TRBJ2-5	13	CASTLTGRETQYF	TGTGCCAGCACCTTGACAGGGCGGGAGACCCAGTACTTC
-	TRBV19	-	TRBJ2-1	13	CASSGYRDNEQFF	TGTGCCAGTAGTGGCTACAGGGACAATGAGCAGTTCTTC
-	TRBV10-2	-	TRBJ2-7	14	CASSDGSLMSEQYF	TGCGCCAGCAGTGATGGGAGCCTCATGAGCGAGCAGTACTTC
-	TRBV12-1	-	TRBJ2-1	16	CASSPVAGGSYNEQFF	-
-	TRBV3-1/TRBV3-2	-	TRBJ2-1	16	CASSQDGANPGNEQFF	TGTGCCAGCAGCCAAGACGGAGCGAACCCGGGGAATGAGCAGTTCTTC
-	TRBV6-2/TRBV6-3	-	TRBJ1-5	15	CASSRTEDSNQPQHF	TGTGCCAGCAGTAGGACGGAGGACAGCAATCAGCCCCAGCATTTT
-	TRBV6-1	-	TRBJ1-2	14	CASSEGVPRYGYTF	TGTGCCAGCAGTGAAGGAGTTCCGCGGTATGGCTACACCTTC
-	TRBV6-5	-	TRBJ1-2	15	CASSYSWQANYGYTF	TGTGCCAGCAGTTACAGTTGGCAGGCAAACTATGGCTACACCTTC
-	TRBV12-5	-	TRBJ2-7	13	CASGSGDPYEQYF	TGTGCTAGTGGTTCAGGGGACCCCTACGAGCAGTACTTC
-	TRBV29-1	-	TRBJ1-4	14	CSVGQRGWGEKLFF	TGCAGCGTCGGCCAAAGGGGCTGGGGCGAAAAACTGTTTTTT
TRBD1	TRBV19	-	TRBJ1-6	14	CASSPTGGDSPLHF	TGTGCCAGTAGTCCGACAGGGGGCGATTCACCCCTCCACTTT
-	TRBV27	-	TRBJ1-6	15	CASSFRTLGNSPLHF	TGTGCCAGCAGTTTTCGGACTCTAGGAAATTCACCCCTCCACTTT
-	TRBV15	-	TRBJ1-6	15	CATSRAGDYNSPLHF	TGTGCCACCAGCAGAGCCGGGGACTATAATTCACCCCTCCACTTT
TRBD2	TRBV11-2	-	TRBJ2-7	14	CASSFRAGGYEQYF	TGTGCCAGCAGCTTCCGAGCGGGAGGGTACGAGCAGTACTTC
-	TRBV7-6	-	TRBJ2-7	15	CASSPRQSSSYEQYF	TGTGCCAGCAGCCCGCGACAGTCGAGCTCCTACGAGCAGTACTTC
TRBD1	TRBV27	-	TRBJ2-7	14	CASSPGQLGYEQYF	TGTGCCAGCAGTCCGGGACAGCTAGGCTACGAGCAGTACTTC
-	TRBV2	-	TRBJ2-7	11	CASSPEYEQYF	TGTGCCAGCAGTCCCGAGTACGAGCAGTACTTC
-	TRBV6-1	-	TRBJ2-7	14	CASSDRQGINEQYF	TGTGCCAGCAGTGATCGGCAGGGGATCAACGAGCAGTACTTC
-	TRBV6-5	-	TRBJ2-5	13	CASRRTVQETQYF	TGTGCCAGCCGGCGGACAGTCCAAGAGACCCAGTACTTC
-	TRBV3-1/TRBV3-2	-	TRBJ2-7	15	CASSQGQREDYEQYF	TGTGCCAGCAGCCAAGGGCAAAGGGAGGACTACGAGCAGTACTTC
TRBD2	TRBV5-1	-	TRBJ2-2	16	CASSLSGRGVTGELFF	TGCGCCAGCAGCCTTAGCGGGAGGGGCGTCACCGGGGAGCTGTTTTTT
-	TRBV30	-	TRBJ1-4	13	CAWSSGGGEKLFF	TGTGCCTGGAGTTCGGGGGGTGGCGAAAAACTGTTTTTT
-	TRBV5-1	-	TRBJ2-3	16	CASSRVDMGFTDTQYF	TGCGCCAGCAGCCGCGTGGACATGGGATTCACAGATACGCAGTATTTT
-	TRBV28	-	TRBJ1-2	13	CASKRVVDYGYTF	TGTGCCAGCAAGCGGGTGGTAGACTATGGCTACACCTTC
-	TRBV4-1	-	TRBJ1-1	14	CASSQGRGSTEAFF	TGCGCCAGCAGCCAAGGGAGGGGAAGCACTGAAGCTTTCTTT
-	TRBV6-5	-	TRBJ2-7	14	CASSYGGDGYEQYF	TGTGCCAGCAGTTACGGAGGGGATGGTTACGAGCAGTACTTC
TRBD1	TRBV7-9	-	TRBJ2-7	15	CASSLAVGRGNEQYF	TGTGCCAGCAGCTTAGCAGTGGGCAGGGGGAACGAGCAGTACTTC
-	TRBV9	-	TRBJ1-3	14	CASSQGVSGNTIYF	TGTGCCAGCAGCCAGGGCGTCTCTGGAAACACCATATATTTT
-	TRBV7-2	-	TRBJ1-2	13	CAGQSGGGYGYTF	TGTGCCGGCCAGTCGGGCGGGGGCTATGGCTACACCTTC
-	TRBV19	once	TRBJ2-2	14	CASSIVRGTGELFF	TGTGCCAGTAGTATAGTGAGGGGGACCGGGGAGCTGTTTTTT
TRBD2	TRBV4-1	-	TRBJ2-1	21	CASSHDTGTRKPFSSYNEQFF	TGCGCCAGCAGCCACGATACCGGGACTAGGAAACCTTTTAGCTCCTACAATGAGCAGTTCTTC
-	TRBV9	-	TRBJ2-7	14	CASSGSGTTYEQYF	TGTGCCAGCAGCGGATCAGGTACGACCTACGAGCAGTACTTC
-	TRBV5-1	-	TRBJ2-2	14	CASSPWTTTGELFF	TGCGCCAGCAGCCCGTGGACAACCACCGGGGAGCTGTTTTTT
-	TRBV14	few	TRBJ2-3	14	CASSRRDFTDTQYF	TGTGCCAGCAGCCGACGGGACTTTACAGATACGCAGTATTTT
-	TRBV19	-	TRBJ1-1	15	CASSIDGRGPLEAFF	TGTGCCAGTAGTATAGACGGCAGGGGCCCGCTCGAAGCTTTCTTT
-	TRBV28	-	TRBJ1-4	15	CASSPLGGSGEKLFF	TGTGCCAGCAGTCCCCTCGGAGGGTCTGGGGAAAAACTGTTTTTT
-	TRBV6-2/TRBV6-3	-	TRBJ1-6	15	CASSYSGRRGSPLHF	TGTGCCAGCAGTTACTCCGGCAGGAGGGGTTCACCCCTCCACTTT
TRBD1	TRBV19	-	TRBJ1-2	15	CASSIGRQGQRGYTF	TGTGCCAGTAGTATTGGACGACAGGGTCAAAGAGGCTACACCTTC
-	TRBV27	-	TRBJ2-1	13	CASSWDWYNEQFF	TGTGCCAGCAGTTGGGACTGGTACAATGAGCAGTTCTTC
-	TRBV27	-	TRBJ2-1	11	CASRRDNEQFF	TGTGCCAGCAGGAGAGACAATGAGCAGTTCTTC
-	TRBV3-1/TRBV3-2	-	TRBJ2-1	18	CASSKRARRAPVNNEQFF	TGTGCCAGCAGCAAAAGGGCCCGGAGGGCCCCGGTGAACAATGAGCAGTTCTTC
TRBD2	TRBV5-6	once	TRBJ2-7	12	CASSLLAREQYF	TGTGCCAGCAGCTTACTAGCGCGCGAGCAGTACTTC